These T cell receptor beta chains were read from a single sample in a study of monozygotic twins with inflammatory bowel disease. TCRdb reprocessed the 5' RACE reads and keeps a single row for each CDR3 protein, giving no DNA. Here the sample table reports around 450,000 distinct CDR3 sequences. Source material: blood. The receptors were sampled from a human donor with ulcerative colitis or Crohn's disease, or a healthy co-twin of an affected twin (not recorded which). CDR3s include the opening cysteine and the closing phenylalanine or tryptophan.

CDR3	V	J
CASSSGTSGGIEQFF	TRBV12-3/TRBV12-4	TRBJ2-1
CASRGTAYNSQPQHF	TRBV28	TRBJ1-5
CASGPFSRSNQPQHF	TRBV27	TRBJ1-5
CASSLAGGTGDEQYF	TRBV5-1	TRBJ2-7
CASSLQGTVNTEAFF	TRBV7-9	TRBJ1-1
CSADPYRGKNIQYF	TRBV20-1	TRBJ2-4
CASSQRGSYETQYF	TRBV4-1	TRBJ2-5
CAWSTTSFQETQYF	TRBV30	TRBJ2-5
CASSLNPPDTQYF	TRBV5-1	TRBJ2-3
CAISATGTYEQYF	TRBV10-3	TRBJ2-7
CASTGTGGGITEAFF	TRBV19	TRBJ1-1
CASSLDGYQETQYF	TRBV5-1	TRBJ2-5
CASSLDGGLYGYTF	TRBV7-9	TRBJ1-2
CASRDPLGDYEQYF	TRBV2	TRBJ2-7
CASSLPGYYGYTF	TRBV28	TRBJ1-2
CAWSRGQGSNEQFF	TRBV30	TRBJ2-1
CATSDLRAGPGELFF	TRBV24-1	TRBJ2-2
CASSVGTDTQYF	TRBV9	TRBJ2-3
CASSPDRGHTEAFF	TRBV12-3/TRBV12-4	TRBJ1-1
CASSQGTGGNTEAFF	TRBV5-1	TRBJ1-1
CASQGQIRGNTIYF	TRBV28	TRBJ1-3
CASSGDNSYNEQFF	TRBV5-1	TRBJ2-1
CASTHTGGTFFRTEAFF	TRBV7-2	TRBJ1-1
CASTLGRLNSPLHF	TRBV6-5	TRBJ1-6
CASSLTGIITDTQYF	TRBV11-2	TRBJ2-3